The 14 T cell receptor beta chains in this list originate from one sample, sequenced in a study of T cells in women clearing cervical HPV infection. Sequenced by immunoSEQ multiplex PCR; TCRdb stores in-frame clones only, minus some. Its table lists about 30,000 clones. Sequences were obtained from blood buffy coat. The receptors were gathered from a woman between 18 and 70 years old with a cervical HPV16 infection that either progressed to CIN3+ or cleared (not recorded which).

Details on this clone: The CDR3 is cut off 3 residues early in the read; its end comes from the germline J gene. The chain is built from TRBV18 and TRBJ2-7; possible D gene TRBD2, 6 bases. CDR1 KGHSH and CDR2 LQKENI come from the germline V gene. CDR3 length: 14 residues. The V gene lost 0 bases and the J gene lost 3 bases, with 9 bases spanning the gap. The CDR3 sequence is CASSPPEGIYEQYF. The part of the CDR3 DNA that was read is TGTGCCAGCTCACCACCGGAGGGGATCTACGAG.

The CDR3 here is CASIPNAGQRNTEAFF. CDR3 DNA, as far as it was read: TGTGCCAGTATCCCAAATGCGGGACAACGGAACACTGAA. This chain uses TRBV19 with TRBJ1-1; possibly TRBD1 for D (6 bases). The read terminates 3 residues before the CDR3 end, so the remaining end is supplied by the germline J gene. Germline lookup yields CDR1 LNHDA and CDR2 SQIVND (reference sequence). This CDR3 has 16 residues. Trimming cost V 7 bases and J 1 base, with 19 bases left between them.

On this clone itself: The observed sequence ends 3 residues before the CDR3 terminus, with the missing tail filled in from the germline J gene. This chain connects TRBV14 to TRBJ2-2; D is unresolved. The CDR3 is 14 amino acids. Trimming cost V 3 bases and J 6 bases, with 11 bases left between them. The germline V gene has CDR1 SGHDN and CDR2 FVKESK. The CDR3 protein is CASSHGYEAGELFF. Partial CDR3 DNA: TGTGCCAGCAGCCACGGGTATGAGGCCGGGGAG.

As concerns this clone: The CDR3 is cut off 3 residues early in the read; its end comes from the germline J gene. The chain has TRBV2 and TRBJ1-1, with D tentatively TRBD1 (5 bases). Germline V gene data show CDR1 as SNHLY and CDR2 as FYNNEI. The CDR3 is 11 residues long. The CDR3 spells CASSVGGVAFF. The sequenced CDR3 bases are TGTGCCAGCAGTGTCGGGGGGGTA.

Notes on this clone: From the germline J gene comes the end of the CDR3, since the read stops 3 residues before it. The chain couples TRBV6-2 or TRBV6-3 to TRBJ2-1, with TRBD2 as a possible D gene (5 bases). In germline, CDR1 is MNHEY, CDR2 SVGEGT. The CDR3 runs to 14 residues. Deletions cut 2 bases from V and 8 bases from J, with 13 bases between. Partial CDR3 DNA: TGTGCCAGCAGTTACGAGGAGGACTCCTATGAG. It codes for CASSYEEDSYE. The entire CDR3 protein reads CASSYEEDSYEQFF.

The sequenced part of the CDR3 DNA is TGCGCCAGCAGGGTCCCAGGACTCACAGATACG. This translates into CASRVPGLTDT. The full CDR3 is CASRVPGLTDTQYF. The V and J genes are TRBV5-1 and TRBJ2-3, with D possibly TRBD2 on 5 matching bases. The CDR3 extends 3 residues past the end of the read, so its final part is completed from the germline J gene. The CDR3 extends over 14 amino acids. Germline-derived CDR1 and CDR2 are SGHRS and YFSETQ. Trimming removed 5 bases from V and 2 bases from J, with 12 bases in between.

A note on this clone: With the read ending 3 residues before the CDR3 end, the germline J gene is used to fill in that end. The V and J genes are TRBV29-1 and TRBJ1-3, with 7 bases matching TRBD1. Germline CDR1 and CDR2: SQVTM and ANQGSEA. The CDR3 has 13 amino acids. J was trimmed by 4 bases and V by 7 bases; bases with no gene match: 7. The CDR3 DNA, read in part, is TGCAGCGCCCGGGACAGTCAAGGAAACACC. As protein: CSARDSQGNT. The entire CDR3 reads CSARDSQGNTIYF.

A word on this clone: Read sequence stops 3 residues before the CDR3 end, and the germline J gene provides the missing end. V is TRBV19 and J is TRBJ2-1; possible D gene TRBD1, 5 bases. V dropped 3 bases and J dropped 1 base, with 10 bases sitting between them. The CDR3 loop spans 15 amino acids. Germline V CDR1 and CDR2: LNHDA, SQIVND (reference sequence). The CDR3 spells CASSIPPGSYNEQFF. The DNA read from the CDR3 is TGTGCCAGTAGTATCCCCCCAGGGTCCTACAATGAG.

In regard to this clone: The read falls 3 residues short of the CDR3 end, and the missing part is taken from the germline J gene. This rearrangement joins TRBV20-1 to TRBJ2-3; D is unclear. The CDR3 sequence is 13 residues long. Per the germline V gene, CDR1 is DFQATT and CDR2 is SNEGSKA (reference sequence). V gave up 2 bases and J gave up 6 bases, with 12 bases separating them. CDR3 region: CSARHRGADTQYF. CDR3 DNA (partial): TGCAGTGCTAGACATAGAGGAGCGGATACG.

By frequency, this clone is medium-sized. The sequence runs out 3 residues before the end of the CDR3; the remainder is reconstructed from the germline J gene. The chain is built from TRBV30 and TRBJ1-1; D is ambiguous. Germline V CDR1 and CDR2: GTSNPN, SVGIG (reference sequence). The length of the CDR3 is 14 residues. The CDR3 bases that were read are TGTGCCTGGAGTGGTCGAGAAGGGTCAGCCGAA. This sequence encodes CAWSGREGSAE. The whole CDR3 protein reads CAWSGREGSAEAFF.

A note on this clone: The CDR3 extends 3 residues past the end of the read, so its final part is completed from the germline J gene. The chain couples TRBV10-3 to TRBJ1-5; 7 nucleotides match TRBD1. The germline gives CDR1 ENHRY, CDR2 SYGVKD. This CDR3 is 13 amino acids long. V lost 10 bases to trimming and J lost 3 bases; unmatched junction nucleotides: 6. The sequenced part of the CDR3 DNA is TGTGCCAGCCGAGGGACAGTCAATCAGCCC. It specifies CASRGTVNQP. The whole CDR3 protein is CASRGTVNQPQHF.

Turning to this clone: The read ends 3 residues shy of where the CDR3 ends; the end is completed using the germline J gene. This chain links TRBV7-6 with TRBJ2-2; D gene ambiguous. CDR3 length equals 14 residues. Germline V gene data show CDR1 as SGHVS and CDR2 as FNYEAQ. V was clipped by 5 bases and J by 0 bases, with 7 bases between them. The DNA read from the CDR3 is TGTGCCAGCAGCACTCGAACGAACACCGGGGAG. Encoded protein: CASSTRTNTGE. The full CDR3 sequence reads CASSTRTNTGELFF.

Details on this clone: From the germline J gene comes the end of the CDR3, since the read stops 3 residues before it. This chain links TRBV2 with TRBJ1-2; no clear D gene. CDR1 SNHLY and CDR2 FYNNEI come from the germline V gene. V was pared by 2 bases and J by 7 bases, with 14 bases between. The CDR3 sequence is 14 residues long. CDR3 residues: CASSENKVRGGYTF. The part of the CDR3 DNA that was read is TGTGCCAGCAGTGAAAACAAGGTTCGTGGTGGC.

In regard to this clone: The missing CDR3 end, 3 residues past where the read stops, is filled in from the germline J gene. This rearrangement joins TRBV12-3 or TRBV12-4 to TRBJ1-4; 11 bases are a match to TRBD1. This CDR3 region has 15 residues. Unmatched junction bases numbered 7, after V lost 6 bases and J lost 7 bases. CDR3 DNA (partial): TGTGCCAGCAGGGGTCCCGGGACAGGGGGTGAAAAA. Translation gives CASRGPGTGGEK. The CDR3 as a whole reads CASRGPGTGGEKLFF.